The present T cell receptor (beta chain) was sequenced within a study of control samples from healthy donors and cancer patients. Germline CDR1 is SEHNR and CDR2 is FQNEAQ (reference sequence). V lost 1 base and J lost 8, with 11 bases in between. There are 13 residues in the CDR3. TCRdb keeps only in-frame clones here, not all; method: immunoSEQ multiplex PCR. The sample has 90,000 or so clones, 85% to 90% seen once; the top ten hold less than 9%. The TCR sequence derives from an older woman in good health. The V and J genes are TRBV7-9 and TRBJ1-2, with D possibly being TRBD1 (5 bases). The sample consisted of blood. The CDR3 reads CASSLDRPRGYTF. CDR3 nucleotide sequence: TGTGCCAGCAGCTTAGACAGGCCCAGGGGCTACACCTTC.